This TCR beta chain was recovered during a study of blood T cell repertoires in COVID-19. Study summary: Material from acute and convalescent COVID-19 was sourced from the United States, Italy and Spain. T cells, B-cell-depleted T cells, or PBMCs provided the cDNA or gDNA that served as material.

Deletions cut 3 bases from V and 4 bases from J, with 10 bases between. The CDR3 consists of 14 residues. Per germline, CDR1 SEHNR and CDR2 FQNEAQ (reference sequence). Repertoires were generated with immunoSEQ multiplex PCR, while TCRdb's copy carries only in-frame clones and drops some. Of roughly 200,000 clones listed, 87% are singletons. The gene calls are TRBV7-9 and TRBJ1-5, with D perhaps matching TRBD1 (6 bases). What was sequenced was peripheral blood. The TCR originated in a woman in her late teens or twenties who had recovered from COVID-19. DNA for the CDR3: TGTGCCAGCAGCTTTTCGACAGGTAATCAGCCCCAGCATTTT. It specifies CASSFSTGNQPQHF.